This TCR beta chain comes out of a study of memory CD8 T cells in hepatitis C reinfection (dated 2017 in TCRdb). As for the study more broadly: Among the donors, a few cleared two back-to-back HCV infections on their own, whereas two got rid of a primary infection but ended up chronically infected after reinfection. Between about 2008 and 2012, 5 or 6 reinfection cases with stored pre-reinfection samples were identified. In the reinfection study, participants who had resolved a prior HCV infection were followed every 3 months. Previously published longitudinal data on tetramer+ CD8 T cell frequency were used to select the peak reinfection time point. The TCR beta repertoire of virus-specific CD8 T cells was tracked longitudinally in roughly 5 donors across an HCV reinfection episode. An HCV reinfection was defined as a positive HCV RNA test that came after two negative tests taken at least 60 days apart. Peak reinfection samples were collected 3 to 8 weeks after reinfection was detected.

Via the germline V gene, CDR1 is SGHVS and CDR2 FQNEAQ. From its cysteine to its phenylalanine, the CDR3 spans 16 amino acids. CDR3 DNA only is kept here, 48 bases in frame from base 1. Trimmed from V: 5 bases; trimmed from J: 2 bases; junction bases lacking a gene match: 8. To prepare the library, the immunoSEQ multiplex PCR assay was applied. Genomic DNA was pulled from the sorted cells, and the automated high-throughput method of Adaptive Biotechnologies was used to sequence the TCR beta V, D and J regions. A two-step, bias-controlled multiplex PCR was used to amplify CDR3 regions. An Illumina instrument was used to sequence the amplified TCR beta libraries. Under the source paper's analysis protocol: Demultiplexed reads were processed to reduce amplification and sequencing bias, and CDR3 sequences were assigned to gene families using the IMGT database. ImmunoSEQ software version 2.0 was used to analyze repertoire data. Clonotype lists were filtered to remove out-of-frame sequences as well as sequences containing stop codons in the CDR3. Any clonotype with a frequency under 0.01% was left out, since that frequency corresponded to less than one cell. To get richness, observed richness was divided by input cell number, while evenness came from dividing Shannon entropy by log observed richness. Repertoire diversity and the similarity between time points were measured using Simpson diversity and Morisita-Horn overlap indices. Each clonotype was placed into one of four groups: dominant (>1%), sub-dominant (0.5-0.99%), low abundance (0.1-0.49%) or lowest abundance (<0.1%). A germline index was calculated as total CDR3 length minus total nucleotide additions, divided by total CDR3 length. This immuneACCESS table, as held by TCRdb, lists in-frame sequences with V and J called but not all clones. Of the missing ones, under half trace to an unresolved V gene in checked studies; the others have no known cause. Clone size and V and J calls were adopted from that table, with D and trimming inferred from the DNA. Recorded for this sample are around 45,000 clones; 88% of them occurred a single time. 1% to 1.5% of the sample is taken by the ten largest.

What the study reported, not specific to this receptor: Because the study included only a few donors, definitive conclusions about public clonotypes linked to secondary clearance could not be reached.

The intended sense of this specimen's time point label: peak reinfection, 3 to 8 weeks after reinfection detection. The sorted cells were sequenced directly ex vivo, without any in vitro expansion ahead of TCR sequencing. The donors, who were people who inject drugs, were enrolled in the Montreal Acute Hepatitis C Cohort Study (HEPCO) in Canada. Total naive CD8 T cells, sorted as viable CD3+ CD8+ CD45RO-, came from a couple of donors at all three reinfection time points as controls. Before sorting, cryopreserved peripheral blood mononuclear cells were thawed and CD8 T cells were purified from those thawed cells. Negative selection with the MACS CD8+ T cell Isolation Kit was used to enrich CD8 T cells. A BD FACSAria II sorter with FACSDiva software was used for cell sorting, and FlowJo was used for data analysis. In the case of this clone: Its antigen remains unidentified. Base qualities are not recorded, but no much larger clone differs from it by a single base.

This TCR was sampled from a man aged 18 to 35 with hepatitis C virus infection. The rearrangement combines TRBV7-8 with TRBJ1-5; TRBD1 lines up with 8 middle nucleotides. The sequencing input was naive CD8+ T cells sorted from blood. Per the publication, the cell subset or site label means: total naive CD8+CD45RO- T cells. The base sequence is TGTGCCAGCAGCAAATCCAGGGGGCAGGGCAATCAGCCCCAGCATTTT. Its amino acids are CASSKSRGQGNQPQHF.